The rows below give T cell receptor beta chains drawn from one sample of a study of T cell repertoires in cytomegalovirus infection. TCRdb ran MiXCR on the reads and lists one entry per CDR3 protein. Of approximately 490,000 distinct CDR3 sequences in the sample, around 11% were seen once. Sequencing used PBMCs. The origin of the receptors is a human donor in good health (CMV status not recorded). Some clones in this sample may be carry-over from other donors' samples. The CDR3 runs from the conserved cysteine through the conserved F or W. A D gene is named only where the DNA matches it firmly. Clone size is given for some rows only: seen once, a few or many times, or a class if the clone is expanded.

J: TRBJ2-7
V: TRBV7-2
D: TRBD2
size: many
DNA: TGTGCCAGCAGCTTAGCCCAGCGGGGGTACTACGAGCAGTACTTC
CDR3: CASSLAQRGYYEQYF

J: TRBJ2-7
V: TRBV20-1
D: .
size: many
DNA: TGCAGTGCTAGAGACCCCGGGACTTCCTACGAGCAGTACTTC
CDR3: CSARDPGTSYEQYF

J: TRBJ2-2
V: TRBV20-1
D: .
size: few
DNA: TGCAGTGCTGCCACAGGGCTCACCGGGGAGCTGTTTTTT
CDR3: CSAATGLTGELFF

J: TRBJ1-2
V: TRBV18
D: TRBD1
size: few
DNA: TGTGCCAGCTCATCGGACAGGGGAGTGAGGGGCTATGGCTACACCTTC
CDR3: CASSSDRGVRGYGYTF

J: TRBJ2-7
V: TRBV20-1
D: TRBD1
size: many
DNA: TGCAGTGCCAGTCCGGGACAGGGGGTTCCCTACGAGCAGTACTTC
CDR3: CSASPGQGVPYEQYF

J: TRBJ1-4
V: TRBV23-1
D: TRBD1
size: many
DNA: TGCGCCAGCAGTCATCAAGGACAGGCGTTCAAAGAAAAACTGTTTTTT
CDR3: CASSHQGQAFKEKLFF

J: TRBJ2-7
V: TRBV29-1
D: TRBD1
size: few
DNA: TGCAGCGTTGGGGACAGCTTTCGTGAGCAGTACTTC
CDR3: CSVGDSFREQYF

J: TRBJ2-3
V: TRBV7-9
D: TRBD1
size: many
DNA: TGTGCCAGCAGCGTCAGGGGGTCTGGCACAGATACGCAGTATTTT
CDR3: CASSVRGSGTDTQYF

J: TRBJ1-4
V: TRBV27
D: .
size: few
DNA: TGTGCCAGCAGGACCGTGGGGGCCGGTGAAAAACTGTTTTTT
CDR3: CASRTVGAGEKLFF

J: TRBJ2-5
V: TRBV19
D: .
size: many
DNA: TGTGCCAGTAGTATTGGGTCCCCGGGGGAGACCCAGTACTTC
CDR3: CASSIGSPGETQYF

J: TRBJ2-1
V: TRBV5-5
D: .
size: .
DNA: TGTGCCAGCAGCGCAGAACTGGGGTGGAATGAGCAGTTCTTC
CDR3: CASSAELGWNEQFF

J: TRBJ1-2
V: TRBV19
D: TRBD1
size: few
DNA: TGTGCCAGTAGTATACCCGGGACAGGAGACTATGGCTACACCTTC
CDR3: CASSIPGTGDYGYTF

J: TRBJ2-7
V: TRBV7-6
D: .
size: .
DNA: TGTGCCAGCATCCCAAACTACGAGCAGTACTTC
CDR3: CASIPNYEQYF

J: TRBJ2-5
V: TRBV19
D: .
size: few
DNA: TGTGCCAGTAGTATGGAGCAGGGGAGACGGGAGACCCAGTACTTC
CDR3: CASSMEQGRRETQYF

J: TRBJ1-2
V: TRBV7-2
D: .
size: many
DNA: TGTGCCAGCAGCTGGGGTTCCTCGAGTGGCTACACCTTC
CDR3: CASSWGSSSGYTF

J: TRBJ2-7
V: TRBV5-1
D: .
size: many
DNA: TGCGCCAGCAGCTCGGAACAACGATGGGGCTACGAGCAGTACTTC
CDR3: CASSSEQRWGYEQYF

J: TRBJ1-6
V: TRBV12-3/TRBV12-4
D: .
size: .
DNA: TGTGCCAGCAGTTACGGGGAGGGGTTAATGGATTCACCCCTCCACTTT
CDR3: CASSYGEGLMDSPLHF

J: TRBJ1-6
V: TRBV12-3/TRBV12-4
D: TRBD1
size: many
DNA: TGTGCCAGCAGTTCCGGACAGGGCCTTTCACCCCTCCACTTT
CDR3: CASSSGQGLSPLHF

J: TRBJ2-7
V: TRBV19
D: .
size: many
DNA: TGTGCCAGTAGAGGGACTCAAGACTACGAGCAGTACTTC
CDR3: CASRGTQDYEQYF

J: TRBJ2-2
V: TRBV12-3/TRBV12-4
D: .
size: few
DNA: TGTGCCAGCAGTTTTCAGGGGCATAACACCGGGGAGCTGTTTTTT
CDR3: CASSFQGHNTGELFF

J: TRBJ2-1
V: TRBV11-2
D: TRBD2
size: few
DNA: TGTGCCAGCAGCGGGGGGGGGGTGGTTCATGCAGATGAGCAGTTCTTC
CDR3: CASSGGGVVHADEQFF

J: TRBJ1-3
V: TRBV5-1
D: TRBD1
size: .
DNA: TGCGCCAGCAGCCCCGACAGGGGAGCAGGAAACACCATATATTTT
CDR3: CASSPDRGAGNTIYF